These 18 T cell receptor beta chains share one sample of origin, sequenced in a study of blood T cell repertoires in COVID-19. Method: immunoSEQ multiplex PCR; TCRdb's copy keeps in-frame clones and lacks some. Among approximately 380,000 clones listed, approximately 90% were seen once. The source material was PBMCs or T cells enriched from blood (not recorded which). Every receptor here comes from a woman aged 18-29 years who had recovered from COVID-19.

V is TRBV5-1 and J is TRBJ2-3; perhaps TRBD2 as D (6 bases). Trimming took off 7 bases at V and 3 bases at J, with 27 bases between the two ends. Looked up from germline, CDR1 is SGHRS and CDR2 is YFSETQ. The CDR3 length is 18 residues. CDR3 loop: CASSPLSPGSGGTDTQYF. The CDR3 DNA sequence: TGCGCCAGCTCCCCCCTCTCTCCCGGGAGCGGCGGAACAGATACGCAGTATTTT. Using reference TRBV5-1 and TRBJ2-3 for the parts outside the CDR3, the full variable domain is KAGVTQTPRYLIKTRGQQVTLSCSPISGHRSVSWYQQTPGQGLQFLFEYFSETQRNKGNFPGRFSGRQFSNSRSEMNVSTLELGDSALYLCASSPLSPGSGGTDTQYFGPGTRLTVL.

The chain links TRBV19 to TRBJ1-2; no clear D. Germline V gene sequence: CDR1 LNHDA, CDR2 SQIVND (reference sequence). The CDR3 contains 14 residues. The ends were cut back, 3 bases at V and 3 bases at J, with 11 bases in the middle. CDR3 DNA sequence: TGTGCCAGTAGTATTAACCGATTAGACTATGGCTACACCTTC. Its protein is CASSINRLDYGYTF.

This chain uses TRBV28 with TRBJ1-1; D possibly corresponds to TRBD1 (6 bases). V lost 8 bases, J lost 0 bases, and 22 bases lay in between. The germline CDR1 and CDR2 sequences are MDHEN and SYDVKM. The CDR3 is made up of 17 amino acids. In DNA form, the CDR3 reads TGTGCCAGCTCTAACCGGACAGCTTACACGGTGAACACTGAAGCTTTCTTT. This translates into CASSNRTAYTVNTEAFF.

The rearrangement links TRBV4-1 to TRBJ2-1; D unresolved. V lost 0 bases and J 4 bases, leaving 10 bases between the germline ends. This CDR3 contains 15 residues. Per germline, CDR1 MGHRA and CDR2 YSYEKL. CDR3 sequence (DNA): TGCGCCAGCAGCCAAGATAGAACTTTTTACAATGAGCAGTTCTTC. Translation: CASSQDRTFYNEQFF.

The chain couples TRBV2 to TRBJ1-5, with D perhaps TRBD1 (6 bases). Deletions cut 8 bases from V and 11 bases from J, with 22 bases between. The germline gives CDR1 SNHLY, CDR2 FYNNEI. The CDR3 runs to 14 residues. CDR3 nucleotides: TGTGCCAGCCGCCTCGGGACACTCGAAGGGGCCCAGCATTTT. Translating it yields CASRLGTLEGAQHF.

This chain joins TRBV29-1 and TRBJ2-1, with D possibly TRBD1 on 6 matching bases. V lost 7 bases and J 6 bases, leaving 22 bases between the germline ends. This CDR3 spans 15 amino acids. Germline loops: CDR1 SQVTM, CDR2 ANQGSEA. The CDR3, as DNA: TGCAGCGGGGGACACCTCCCTTCCCCGCTCAATGAGCAGTTCTTC. Encoded protein: CSGGHLPSPLNEQFF.

This chain joins TRBV4-2 and TRBJ2-7; D possibly corresponds to TRBD1 (6 bases). This CDR3 is built from 19 residues. V shed 0 bases and J shed 0 bases, with 21 bases lying between them. Germline CDR1 LGHNA, CDR2 YNFKEQ. The CDR3 bases are TGTGCCAGCAGCCAAGATCTAGGACAGTCATTAGGTAGCTCCTACGAGCAGTACTTC. Encoded protein: CASSQDLGQSLGSSYEQYF.

The chain is built from TRBV3-1 (or the pseudogene TRBV3-2) and TRBJ2-1, with 9 bases identical to TRBD2. The junction had 7 bases not matched to a gene; V was cut back by 4 bases and J by 0 bases. Germline loops: CDR1 LGHDT, CDR2 YNNKEL (reference sequence). This CDR3 is 17 amino acids long. The CDR3 coding sequence is TGTGCCAGCAGCCTACTAGCGGGCCAGAGCTCCTACAATGAGCAGTTCTTC. Translating it yields CASSLLAGQSSYNEQFF.

This chain links TRBV6-5 with TRBJ2-7, with TRBD2 identical over 7 bases. Germline-derived CDR1 and CDR2 are MNHEY and SVGAGI. The V and J ends lost 2 bases and 5 bases, in that order; junction bases with no gene match: 12. The CDR3 loop spans 16 amino acids. CDR3 protein: CASSYPMGGYKNEQYF. CDR3 DNA: TGTGCCAGCAGTTACCCCATGGGAGGGTACAAGAACGAGCAGTACTTC.

V usage is TRBV7-3 and J usage is TRBJ2-7, with D possibly matching TRBD2 (5 bases). The length of the CDR3 is 14 residues. Trimming took 0 bases from V and 0 from J, leaving 6 bases between them. Germline CDR1 is SGHTA and CDR2 is FQGTGA. The CDR3 sequence: CASSLTGSSYEQYF. The DNA for the CDR3 is TGTGCCAGCAGCTTAACGGGGAGCTCCTACGAGCAGTACTTC.

The genes are TRBV6-1 and TRBJ1-5; unclear D gene. Germline CDR1 is MNHNS and CDR2 is SASEGT. This CDR3 region has 14 residues. The V gene lost 6 bases and the J gene lost 3 bases, with 12 bases spanning the gap. This CDR3 reads CASREDGTNQPQHF. As DNA, the CDR3 is TGTGCCAGCAGGGAGGACGGCACCAATCAGCCCCAGCATTTT.

This clone was counted a few times. This rearrangement joins TRBV29-1 to TRBJ2-5, with TRBD2 matching over 13 bases. Germline V gene data show CDR1 as SQVTM and CDR2 as ANQGSEA. This CDR3 is built from 18 residues. Germline trimming cut 7 bases from V and 2 bases from J; bases unmatched to any gene: 16. Here the CDR3 reads CSAWKWTSGGTRQETQYF. CDR3 sequence (DNA): TGCAGCGCGTGGAAATGGACTAGCGGGGGTACCAGGCAAGAGACCCAGTACTTC.

This clone was seen a few times. V and J are TRBV9 and TRBJ2-7; tentative D call: TRBD1 (6 bases). Looked up from germline, CDR1 is SGDLS and CDR2 is YYNGEE. V lost 4 bases, J lost 5 bases, and 22 bases lay in between. This CDR3 has 16 amino acids. In nucleotides, the CDR3 is TGTGCCAGCAGCACCGACCGACAGGCCCCTTCCCACGAGCAGTACTTC. It is translated as CASSTDRQAPSHEQYF.

The V gene is TRBV28, the J gene TRBJ1-2; possible D gene TRBD1, 5 bases. In germline, CDR1 is MDHEN, CDR2 SYDVKM. This CDR3 is built from 14 residues. Trimming removed 5 bases at V and 4 bases at J, with 14 bases between. The CDR3 loop is CASSRGEVSYGYTF. The CDR3 DNA follows: TGTGCCAGCAGTCGAGGGGAGGTTAGCTATGGCTACACCTTC.

The genes are TRBV4-1 and TRBJ1-4; a weak D match, TRBD1 (5 bases). Germline-derived CDR1 and CDR2 are MGHRA and YSYEKL. Trimming removed 6 bases at V and 2 bases at J, with 10 bases between. The CDR3 has 14 residues. CDR3 nucleotides: TGCGCCAGCAGGAGTGGGGCGACTAATGAAAAACTGTTTTTT. Protein: CASRSGATNEKLFF.

The chain joins TRBV5-1 to TRBJ2-4; D may be TRBD1 (5 bases). Germline V lookup: CDR1 SGHRS, CDR2 YFSETQ. CDR3 length: 13 amino acids. Trimming left V 0 bases short and J 5 bases short, with 6 bases between. The CDR3 sequence: CASSLEGENIQYF. CDR3 DNA: TGCGCCAGCAGCTTGGAAGGGGAAAACATTCAGTACTTC. Looking up the rest from reference TRBV5-1 and TRBJ2-4 gives the full variable domain: KAGVTQTPRYLIKTRGQQVTLSCSPISGHRSVSWYQQTPGQGLQFLFEYFSETQRNKGNFPGRFSGRQFSNSRSEMNVSTLELGDSALYLCASSLEGENIQYFGAGTRLSVL.

The rearrangement uses TRBV5-5 and TRBJ2-7, with 8 bases that match TRBD1. The trim removed 1 base at V and 2 bases at J, leaving 5 bases unmatched. The V gene's germline CDR1 is SGHKS and CDR2 YYEKEE (reference sequence). This CDR3 contains 15 residues. CDR3 coding DNA: TGTGCCAGCAGCTTGTACCCAGGGGGCCCCTACGAGCAGTACTTC. Protein sequence: CASSLYPGGPYEQYF.

The rearrangement uses TRBV5-6 and TRBJ2-2; 9 nucleotides line up with TRBD1. CDR3 length equals 17 residues. Germline loops: CDR1 SGHDT, CDR2 YYEEEE. The trim removed 3 bases at V and 5 bases at J, leaving 11 bases unmatched. CDR3 protein: CASSSYTTTGGTGELFF. CDR3 nucleotides: TGTGCCAGCAGCTCTTACACCACGACAGGGGGGACCGGGGAGCTGTTTTTT.